This record covers a single TCR beta chain. This clonotype showed up many times. The target of this receptor is not known. No base-level quality is on record; no much larger clone is a single base apart. The data were obtained in a study of T-cell memory formation after mild COVID-19 (dated by TCRdb to 2020 to 2023). About the investigation overall: TCR sequence clusters from the two donors were found to be largely donor specific. Longitudinal TCRalpha and TCRbeta repertoire sequencing tracked T-cell clones expanding and contracting after mild COVID-19 in a couple of donors. The cohort was made up of two young adult volunteers, one female and one male, who were previously healthy.

Broader findings and caveats from the paper: The second-wave clones that peaked on day 37 were not confirmed to be SARS-CoV-2 specific. The study covered only a couple of mild cases, and larger cohorts including severe cases with pre-infection samples were considered necessary. Some responding clones were detected in pre-infection memory, suggesting pre-existing cross-reactive memory T cells joined the SARS-CoV-2 response. Clones that contracted from day 15 to 85 showed balanced CD4/CD8 phenotypes, whereas a second wave of clones that expanded from day 15 to 37 leaned towards CD4+. Contracting CD4+ clones were located mainly in the CM and EM memory subsets, whereas CD8+ clones were found to be enriched in EMRA.

Sequenced on an Illumina NovaSeq 6000. cDNA libraries for TCRalpha and TCRbeta were prepared by 5'RACE using constant-segment primers, with sample barcodes and unique molecular identifiers added. RNA was extracted from every sample with Trizol reagent. The libraries were amplified in two PCR steps, and the second step added a second sample barcode and Illumina TruSeq adapters. Sequencing of the libraries was done on an Illumina NovaSeq, producing 2 x 150 bp paired-end reads. Per the authors' processing: Demultiplexing of reads and collapsing into UMI-guided consensus sequences were performed with migec v1.2.7. With mixcr v2.1.11, UMI consensuses were aligned to TRA and TRB V and J templates and assembled into clonotypes. A clonotype was counted as expanded or contracted only if both edgeR and NoisET called the change significant, with noise models trained on biological replicates. For edgeR calls, a false discovery rate-adjusted p below 0.01 and a log2 fold-change threshold of 1 were applied. As an exploratory analysis of dynamics, PCA with hierarchical clustering was applied to max-normalized trajectories of the 1000 most abundant clonotypes. Separately sequenced CD4+ and CD8+ repertoires were used to assign a CD4 or CD8 phenotype to each responding clone. Using fastp trimming at Q25 and MiXCR clonotype assembly, TCRdb reanalyzed the public sequencing data and kept in-frame beta chains. Each record represents a unique CDR3 protein, reported with the most common genes and DNA among its rows. The V and J calls here are based on TCRdb, not the publication. This sample has approximately 44,000 distinct CDR3 sequences in its table, and roughly 8% of those were observed once. The ten largest make up less than 1.5% of the sample.

PBMCs were isolated by Ficoll-Paque density gradient centrifugation. CDR1 and CDR2 were assigned from the germline V gene as SGHRS and YFSETQ. The CDR3, from cysteine to phenylalanine, totals 13 residues. Only the CDR3 part of the read is kept: 39 bases, read in frame from the first base. For this chain, trimming is 2 bases at the V end and 5 bases at the J end, and the number of junction bases without a gene match is 2. What was sequenced was PBMCs or a T cell subset sorted from them (not recorded which). The chain is made from TRBV5-1 and TRBJ2-5, with TRBD1 matching 8 junction bases. The TCR comes from a man younger than 30 who had mild COVID-19 (a few samples of this study predate the infection). The sample titles of this study are shuffled in the database, so cell type and time point are left out; the donor was told from shared clones. The CDR3 here reads CASSLQGGETQYF. The DNA sequence is as follows: TGCGCCAGCAGCTTACAGGGGGGTGAGACCCAGTACTTC.